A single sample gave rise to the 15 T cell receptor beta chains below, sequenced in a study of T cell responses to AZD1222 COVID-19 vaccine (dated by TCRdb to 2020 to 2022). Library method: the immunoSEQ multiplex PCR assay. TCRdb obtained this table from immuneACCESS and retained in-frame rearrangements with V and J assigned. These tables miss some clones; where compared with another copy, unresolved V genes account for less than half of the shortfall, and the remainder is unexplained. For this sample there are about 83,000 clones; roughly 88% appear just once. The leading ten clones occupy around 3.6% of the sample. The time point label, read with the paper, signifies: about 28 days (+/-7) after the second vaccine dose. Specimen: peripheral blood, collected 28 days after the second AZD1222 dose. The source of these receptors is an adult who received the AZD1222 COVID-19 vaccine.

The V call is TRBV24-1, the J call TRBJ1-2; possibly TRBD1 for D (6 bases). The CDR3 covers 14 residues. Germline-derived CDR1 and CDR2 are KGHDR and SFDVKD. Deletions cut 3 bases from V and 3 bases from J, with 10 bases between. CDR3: CATSDMGADYGYTF. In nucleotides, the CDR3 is TGTGCCACCAGTGATATGGGGGCGGACTATGGCTACACCTTC.

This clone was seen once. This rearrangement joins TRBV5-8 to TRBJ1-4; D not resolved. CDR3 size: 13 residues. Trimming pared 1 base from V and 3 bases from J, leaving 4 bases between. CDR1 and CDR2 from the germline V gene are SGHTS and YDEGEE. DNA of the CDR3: TGTGCCAGCAGCTTGCCACCTAATGAAAAACTGTTTTTT. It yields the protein CASSLPPNEKLFF.

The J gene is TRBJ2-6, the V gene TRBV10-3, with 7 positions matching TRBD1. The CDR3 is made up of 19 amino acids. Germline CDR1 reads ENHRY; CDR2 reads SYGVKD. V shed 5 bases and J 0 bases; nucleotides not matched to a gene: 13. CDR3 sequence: CAISFSTGSTSSGANVLTF. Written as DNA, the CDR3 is TGTGCCATCAGTTTTTCGACAGGGTCTACGAGCTCTGGGGCCAACGTCCTGACTTTC.

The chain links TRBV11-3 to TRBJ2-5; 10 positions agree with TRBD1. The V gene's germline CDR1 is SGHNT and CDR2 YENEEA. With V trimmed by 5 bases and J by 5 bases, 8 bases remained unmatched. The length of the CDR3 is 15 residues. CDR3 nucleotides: TGTGCCAGCAGCATTGGACAGGGGGAGGGCGAGACCCAGTACTTC. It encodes CASSIGQGEGETQYF.

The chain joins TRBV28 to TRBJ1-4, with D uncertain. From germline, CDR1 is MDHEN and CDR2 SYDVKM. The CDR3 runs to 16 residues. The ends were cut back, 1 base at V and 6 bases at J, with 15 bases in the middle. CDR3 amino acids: CASSLSPAGAYEKLFF. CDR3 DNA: TGTGCCAGCAGTTTATCCCCGGCAGGCGCCTATGAAAAACTGTTTTTT.

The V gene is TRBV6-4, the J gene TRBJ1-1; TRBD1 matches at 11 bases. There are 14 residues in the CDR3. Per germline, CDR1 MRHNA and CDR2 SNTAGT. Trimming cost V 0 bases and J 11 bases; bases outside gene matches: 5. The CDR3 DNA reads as TGTGCCAGCAGTGACTCGTTGGACAGGGGGCGGGCTTTCTTT. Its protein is CASSDSLDRGRAFF.

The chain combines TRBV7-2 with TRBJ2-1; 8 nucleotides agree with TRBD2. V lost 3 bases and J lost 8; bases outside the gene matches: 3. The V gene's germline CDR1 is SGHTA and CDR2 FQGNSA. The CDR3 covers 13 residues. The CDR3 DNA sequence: TGTGCCAGCAGCTTGGGTAGCGGGGATGAGCAGTTCTTC. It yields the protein CASSLGSGDEQFF.

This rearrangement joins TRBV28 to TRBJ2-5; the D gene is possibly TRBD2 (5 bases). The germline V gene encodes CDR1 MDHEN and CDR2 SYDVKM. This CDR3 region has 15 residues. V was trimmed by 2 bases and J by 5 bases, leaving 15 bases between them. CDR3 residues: CASSLPQSGRETQYF. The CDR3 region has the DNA TGTGCCAGCAGTTTACCCCAGAGCGGTAGGGAGACCCAGTACTTC.

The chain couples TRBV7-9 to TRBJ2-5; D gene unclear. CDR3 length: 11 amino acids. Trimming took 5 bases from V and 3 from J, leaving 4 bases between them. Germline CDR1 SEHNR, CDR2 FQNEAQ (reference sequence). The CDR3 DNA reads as TGTGCCAGCAGCCAGGAAGAGACCCAGTACTTC. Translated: CASSQEETQYF.

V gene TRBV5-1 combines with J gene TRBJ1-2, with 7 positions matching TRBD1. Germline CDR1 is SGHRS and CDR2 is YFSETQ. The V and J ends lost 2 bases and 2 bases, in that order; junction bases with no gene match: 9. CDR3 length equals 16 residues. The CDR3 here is CASSFSGQELNYGYTF. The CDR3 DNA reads TGCGCCAGCAGCTTTTCTGGACAGGAGCTGAACTATGGCTACACCTTC.

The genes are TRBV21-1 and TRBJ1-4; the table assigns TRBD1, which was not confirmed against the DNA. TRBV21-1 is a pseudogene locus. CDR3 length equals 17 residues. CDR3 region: CASGISTLDRGNEKLFF. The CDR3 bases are TGTGCCAGCGGAATATCCACCTTGGACAGGGGTAATGAAAAACTGTTTTTT.

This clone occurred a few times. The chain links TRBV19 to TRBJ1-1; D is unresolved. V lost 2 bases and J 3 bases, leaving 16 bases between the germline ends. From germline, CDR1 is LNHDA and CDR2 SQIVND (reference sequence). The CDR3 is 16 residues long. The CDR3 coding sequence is TGTGCCAGTAGTATAAAGAGGAGGGCGACCCACACTGAAGCTTTCTTT. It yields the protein CASSIKRRATHTEAFF.

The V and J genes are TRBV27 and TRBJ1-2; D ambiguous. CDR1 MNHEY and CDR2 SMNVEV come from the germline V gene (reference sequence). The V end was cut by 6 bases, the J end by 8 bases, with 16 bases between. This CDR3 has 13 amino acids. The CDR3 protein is CASSLRGLEGYTF. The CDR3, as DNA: TGTGCCAGCAGCTTACGGGGTTTGGAGGGCTACACCTTC.

CDR3 in DNA: TGTGCCAGCCGGTGGGGGGACGAAGCTTTCTTT. This gives the protein CASRWGDEAFF. V gene TRBV19 combines with J gene TRBJ1-1; a possible D gene is TRBD1 (5 bases). This CDR3 has 11 residues. Germline V lookup: CDR1 LNHDA, CDR2 SQIVND (reference sequence). The V gene lost 9 bases and the J gene lost 8 bases, with 13 bases spanning the gap.

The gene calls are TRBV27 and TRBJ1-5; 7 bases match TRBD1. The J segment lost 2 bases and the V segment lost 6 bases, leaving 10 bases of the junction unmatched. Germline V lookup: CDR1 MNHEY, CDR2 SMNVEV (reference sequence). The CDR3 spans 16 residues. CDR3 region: CASRPTGRTGNQPQHF. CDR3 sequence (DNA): TGTGCCAGCAGACCGACAGGGCGAACGGGCAATCAGCCCCAGCATTTT.